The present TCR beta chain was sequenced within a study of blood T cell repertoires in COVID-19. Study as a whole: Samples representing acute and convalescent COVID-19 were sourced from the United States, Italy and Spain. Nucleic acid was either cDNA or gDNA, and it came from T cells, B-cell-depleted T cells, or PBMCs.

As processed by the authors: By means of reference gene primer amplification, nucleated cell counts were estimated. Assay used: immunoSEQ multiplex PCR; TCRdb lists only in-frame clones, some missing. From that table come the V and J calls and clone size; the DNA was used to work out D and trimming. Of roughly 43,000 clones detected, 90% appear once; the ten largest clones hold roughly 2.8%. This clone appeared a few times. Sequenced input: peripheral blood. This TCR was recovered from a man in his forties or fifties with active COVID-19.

The CDR3 reads CASSHTMGDSGSPLHF. In DNA form, the CDR3 reads TGTGCCAGCAGCCATACAATGGGGGACAGCGGTTCACCCCTCCACTTT. The V gene is TRBV3-1 (or the pseudogene TRBV3-2), the J gene TRBJ1-6, with TRBD1 identical over 7 bases. The germline V gene has CDR1 LGHDT and CDR2 YNNKEL (reference sequence). V shed 3 bases, J shed 9 bases, and the junction held 11 bases outside the gene matches. The CDR3 consists of 16 residues.